This T cell receptor beta chain was identified in a study of cytomegalovirus exposure and HLA in healthy donors. Overall study context: Around 86 million unique TCRs, all from HLA-typed donors, were included in an early release of the data.

Remarks on this clone: Its specificity is unknown.

PCR employed 60 Vbeta and 13 Jbeta primers. The protocol was immunoSEQ multiplex PCR, while the TCRdb copy is restricted to in-frame clones and leaves out a portion. The sample has 150,000 or so clones; around 79% are singletons. Study-level findings and limits: Altogether, 170 or so TCR beta chains were recorded as cytomegalovirus-associated.

There are 14 residues in the CDR3. The germline gives CDR1 MGHRA, CDR2 YSYEKL. V shed 0 bases and J shed 6 bases, with 9 bases lying between them. V usage is TRBV4-1 and J usage is TRBJ2-1; maybe TRBD2 (6 bases). The origin of this receptor is a man aged 45-65 years in good health and CMV-seropositive. The sequenced sample consisted of PBMCs. This CDR3 reads CASSQETSVNEQFF. The CDR3 region has the DNA TGCGCCAGCAGCCAAGAGACTAGTGTCAATGAGCAGTTCTTC.